This T cell receptor (beta chain) was sequenced for a study of beta chain features in type 1 diabetes. V was shortened by 8 bases and J by 1 base, with 19 bases between the two germline ends. CDR1 is SQVTM and CDR2 is ANQGSEA in the germline V gene. The CDR3 sequence is 15 residues long. Study-level results: There was a moderate but significant shortening of TCRB CDR3s in all four CD4+ subsets of Type 1 diabetes patients. Researchers reported that naive, central memory and Treg TCRB repertoires appeared more similar in patients than in healthy donors.

The study reverse transcribed the entire isolated RNA, so it sequenced expressed TCRB transcripts. Libraries were prepared by immunoSEQ multiplex PCR; TCRdb keeps only in-frame clonotypes and omits some of them. The sample consists of about 120,000 clones, 17% of them appearing once. This clone was seen only a few times. Its specificity is unknown. The chain joins TRBV29-1 to TRBJ2-3, with a tentative D call TRBD1 (5 bases). This receptor was obtained from a man younger than 35 with type 1 diabetes. Material: central memory CD4+ T cells from blood. CDR3: CSFLRKTEGTDTQYF. As DNA, the CDR3 is TGCAGCTTCCTTAGGAAGACAGAAGGCACAGATACGCAGTATTTT.